Following are 23 T cell receptor beta chains from one sample sequenced in a study of T cell responses to AZD1222 COVID-19 vaccine. Here immunoSEQ multiplex PCR was the method, and the copy in TCRdb shows in-frame clones only, minus some. The sample shows 100,000 to 130,000 clones, roughly 90% of them seen only once. The material was peripheral blood, obtained 28 days after the second AZD1222 dose. These TCRs come from an adult who received the AZD1222 COVID-19 vaccine.

This sequence joins TRBV30 and TRBJ2-7, with D possibly TRBD1 on 6 matching bases. V was clipped by 3 bases and J by 6 bases, with 18 bases between them. The CDR3 has 14 amino acids. The V gene's germline CDR1 is GTSNPN and CDR2 SVGIG (reference sequence). The CDR3 spells CAWSEQGRGFEQYF. The CDR3 DNA reads as TGTGCCTGGAGCGAACAGGGAAGGGGATTCGAGCAGTACTTC.

The sample holds a few counts of this clone. The V gene is TRBV5-8, the J gene TRBJ2-6; 8 bases are shared with TRBD1. There are 15 residues in the CDR3. The V gene end was trimmed by 4 bases and the J gene end by 2 bases; junction bases not matched to a gene: 2. CDR1 is SGHTS and CDR2 is YDEGEE in the germline V gene. CDR3 in amino acids: CASSTQGAGANVLTF. CDR3 bases: TGTGCCAGCAGCACACAGGGGGCTGGGGCCAACGTCCTGACTTTC. Looking up the rest from reference TRBV5-8 and TRBJ2-6 gives the full variable domain: EAGVTQSPTHLIKTRGQQATLRCSPISGHTSVYWYQQALGLGLQFLLWYDEGEERNRGNFPPRFSGRQFPNYSSELNVNALELEDSALYLCASSTQGAGANVLTFGAGSRLTVL.

The chain couples TRBV9 to TRBJ2-2, with D unclear. V was clipped by 4 bases and J by 6 bases, with 10 bases between them. Germline assignment: CDR1 SGDLS and CDR2 YYNGEE. The CDR3 covers 13 residues. CDR3 loop: CASSPARAGELFF. The CDR3 DNA is TGTGCCAGCAGCCCCGCCCGCGCCGGGGAGCTGTTTTTT.

The gene calls are TRBV28 and TRBJ1-1; the D is unclear. The germline CDR1 and CDR2 sequences are MDHEN and SYDVKM. V gave up 2 bases and J gave up 9 bases, with 10 bases separating them. This CDR3 is built from 12 residues. This CDR3 is CASSLKATQAFF. CDR3 sequence (DNA): TGTGCCAGCAGTTTAAAAGCGACGCAAGCTTTCTTT.

The chain combines TRBV5-1 with TRBJ1-6, with D maybe TRBD1 (5 bases). V lost 3 bases and J 10 bases, leaving 17 bases between the germline ends. CDR1 SGHRS and CDR2 YFSETQ come from the germline V gene. CDR3 size: 15 residues. The CDR3 DNA follows: TGCGCCAGCAGCTCCGGAACTGGGAGGGACTCACCCCTCCACTTT. It specifies CASSSGTGRDSPLHF.

The rearrangement joins TRBV5-1 to TRBJ1-6; 7 positions agree with TRBD1. After removal of 0 bases from V and 8 bases from J, the junction contained 5 bases not matched to a gene. Germline values: CDR1 SGHRS, CDR2 YFSETQ. This CDR3 region has 15 residues. The CDR3 reads CASSLADRVDSPLHF. As DNA, the CDR3 is TGCGCCAGCAGCTTGGCCGACAGGGTGGATTCACCCCTCCACTTT.

The chain employs TRBV9 and TRBJ2-3, with D perhaps matching TRBD2 (7 bases). The germline gives CDR1 SGDLS, CDR2 YYNGEE. CDR3 size: 16 residues. The germline V and J ends were trimmed by 0 bases and 4 bases, with 15 bases remaining between them. The CDR3 spells CASSVDRGGQSDTQYF. CDR3 nucleotides: TGTGCCAGCAGCGTAGATAGGGGGGGGCAGTCAGATACGCAGTATTTT.

This clone has only one observation. V gene TRBV30 combines with J gene TRBJ1-1; the match to TRBD1 covers 10 bases. V was clipped by 2 bases and J by 3 bases; unmatched bases: 3. Germline V gene sequence: CDR1 GTSNPN, CDR2 SVGIG (reference sequence). The CDR3 contains 14 residues. The CDR3 spells CAWSTGQGDTEAFF. The CDR3 DNA reads TGTGCCTGGAGTACCGGACAGGGGGACACTGAAGCTTTCTTT.

The genes are TRBV28 and TRBJ2-7, with TRBD1 identical over 7 bases. V gave up 6 bases and J gave up 4 bases; unmatched junction bases: 12. The germline CDR1 and CDR2 sequences are MDHEN and SYDVKM. The CDR3 runs 15 residues. The CDR3 DNA reads TGTGCCAGCAGCCCCACCTCCGGGACAGTGTACGAGCAGTACTTC. Residues: CASSPTSGTVYEQYF. The full variable domain, its missing parts supplied by reference TRBV28 and TRBJ2-7, is DVKVTQSSRYLVKRTGEKVFLECVQDMDHENMFWYRQDPGLGLRLIYFSYDVKMKEKGDIPEGYSVSREKKERFSLILESASTNQTSMYLCASSPTSGTVYEQYFGPGTRLTVT.

The V gene is TRBV29-1, the J gene TRBJ1-1; a weak D match, TRBD1 (5 bases). Trimming took 2 bases from V and 4 from J, leaving 8 bases between them. This CDR3 is built from 12 residues. The V gene's germline CDR1 is SQVTM and CDR2 ANQGSEA. The CDR3 protein is CSVESGGTEAFF. The CDR3 DNA follows: TGCAGCGTTGAATCGGGGGGCACTGAAGCTTTCTTT.

The chain employs TRBV29-1 and TRBJ1-1, with 7 nucleotides matching TRBD1. The germline V gene has CDR1 SQVTM and CDR2 ANQGSEA. The CDR3 runs to 13 residues. J was trimmed by 1 base and V by 4 bases; bases with no gene match: 3. This CDR3 is CSVVGQSNTEAFF. CDR3 in DNA: TGCAGCGTTGTGGGACAGTCGAACACTGAAGCTTTCTTT.

The J gene is TRBJ2-7, the V gene TRBV5-4; TRBD2 agrees at 7 bases. The V gene end was trimmed by 3 bases and the J gene end by 0 bases; junction bases not matched to a gene: 6. CDR1 and CDR2 (germline): SGHNT, YYREEE (reference sequence). This CDR3 contains 15 residues. The CDR3 sequence: CASSSARGSSYEQYF. As DNA, the CDR3 is TGTGCCAGCAGCTCGGCGCGGGGGAGCTCCTACGAGCAGTACTTC.

The gene calls are TRBV7-8 and TRBJ2-5; 14 nucleotides align to TRBD2. Trimming at V came to 5 bases and at J to 5 bases, leaving 4 bases not matched to a gene. CDR1 is SGHVS and CDR2 is FQNEAQ in the germline V gene. CDR3 length: 15 amino acids. This chain's CDR3 is CASSGTSGGAETQYF. CDR3 DNA: TGTGCCAGCAGCGGGACTAGCGGGGGTGCCGAGACCCAGTACTTC.

The chain couples TRBV4-2 to TRBJ2-7; D is unresolved. The CDR3 covers 14 residues. The V end lost 3 bases, the J end lost 5 bases, and 14 bases lay between the germline ends. Germline loops: CDR1 LGHNA, CDR2 YNFKEQ. DNA for the CDR3: TGTGCCAGCAGCCAGGTACGGCTACATAACGAGCAGTACTTC. Its protein product is CASSQVRLHNEQYF.

The count of this clone is one. The chain has TRBV7-6 and TRBJ2-3, with D possibly matching TRBD2 (6 bases). This CDR3 has 13 residues. Germline lookup yields CDR1 SGHVS and CDR2 FNYEAQ. Trimming left V 5 bases short and J 4 bases short, with 10 bases between. The CDR3: CASSPRLADTQYF. In DNA form, the CDR3 reads TGTGCCAGCAGCCCCCGACTAGCAGATACGCAGTATTTT.

The genes are TRBV7-8 and TRBJ1-2; unclear D gene. This CDR3 is 14 amino acids long. Germline V CDR1 and CDR2: SGHVS, FQNEAQ. Trimming stripped 0 bases from V and 2 bases from J, with 7 bases between. The CDR3 DNA is TGTGCCAGCAGCTTAGCGCCGGGGAACTATGGCTACACCTTC. It yields the protein CASSLAPGNYGYTF.

The chain joins TRBV5-1 to TRBJ1-6; 12 bases agree with TRBD1. After removal of 3 bases from V and 10 bases from J, the junction contained 2 bases not matched to a gene. Germline V gene lookup returns CDR1 SGHRS and CDR2 YFSETQ. This CDR3 has 14 residues. The CDR3 DNA reads TGCGCCAGCAGCTGGGACAGGGGGCAGTCACCCCTCCACTTT. Protein product: CASSWDRGQSPLHF.

The chain employs TRBV2 and TRBJ2-1; perhaps TRBD2 as D (6 bases). CDR1 SNHLY and CDR2 FYNNEI come from the germline V gene. CDR3 size: 15 residues. V shed 6 bases and J shed 4 bases, with 16 bases lying between them. For the CDR3, the DNA is TGTGCCAGCAGGGAGTTGGCTAGCGCGTACAATGAGCAGTTCTTC. It codes for CASRELASAYNEQFF.

The chain recombines TRBV6-4 with TRBJ1-1, with D hard to call. Germline CDR1 and CDR2: MRHNA and SNTAGT. This CDR3 has 15 residues. The ends were cut back, 7 bases at V and 1 base at J, with 16 bases in the middle. Here the CDR3 reads CASIEQKGTNTEAFF. DNA for the CDR3: TGTGCCAGCATTGAGCAAAAGGGTACGAACACTGAAGCTTTCTTT.

The chain links TRBV7-8 to TRBJ1-1, with D unresolved. V lost 1 base and J lost 0, with 12 bases in between. The CDR3 extends over 16 amino acids. From germline, CDR1 is SGHVS and CDR2 FQNEAQ. CDR3 amino acids: CASSLVRAGLNTEAFF. The CDR3 coding sequence is TGTGCCAGCAGCTTAGTGAGGGCGGGGTTGAACACTGAAGCTTTCTTT.

The genes are TRBV27 and TRBJ2-7; 10 bases are shared with TRBD1. The CDR3 covers 15 residues. CDR1 and CDR2 from the germline V gene are MNHEY and SMNVEV (reference sequence). The V segment lost 3 bases and the J segment 0 bases; nucleotides outside the gene matches: 2. The CDR3 sequence is CASSFRTGGSYEQYF. CDR3 sequence (DNA): TGTGCCAGCAGTTTCCGGACAGGGGGCTCCTACGAGCAGTACTTC.

This sequence joins TRBV9 and TRBJ1-2, with a possible D match to TRBD1 (5 bases). The CDR3 length is 12 residues. V lost 3 bases and J lost 8, with 11 bases in between. Germline assignment: CDR1 SGDLS and CDR2 YYNGEE. The CDR3 DNA is TGTGCCAGCAGCGGGACGGGGGAAGGCTACACCTTC. Translation gives CASSGTGEGYTF.

CDR3 sequence: CASSQGRTGVGNTIYF. DNA of the CDR3: TGTGCCAGCAGCCAAGGGAGGACAGGGGTTGGAAACACCATATATTTT. This rearrangement joins TRBV4-2 to TRBJ1-3, with 9 bases identical to TRBD1. CDR3 size: 16 residues. The germline V gene has CDR1 LGHNA and CDR2 YNFKEQ. V dropped 1 base and J dropped 3; count of bases not matched to a gene: 4.